This is a list of T cell receptor beta chains from one sample in a study of T cells in localized non-small cell lung cancer. Assay used: immunoSEQ multiplex PCR; TCRdb lists only in-frame clones, some missing. Of some 80,000 clones listed, 84% were seen once; the top ten hold approximately 3%. This sample comprised peripheral blood, obtained before any cancer treatment. The origin of the receptors is a man aged 40 to 69 with stage I lung adenocarcinoma. Each CDR3 is given with its conserved first and last residue. D genes are given only for firm matches. Size is stated for part of the rows, as once, few or many counts, or as a class when the clone is expanded.

-	TRBV6-6	TRBD1	TRBJ2-3	CASKQGGTSTDTQYF	TGTGCCAGCAAACAAGGGGGCACGAGCACAGATACGCAGTATTTT
-	TRBV27	TRBD2	TRBJ2-7	CAIGSGSSYEQYF	TGTGCCATCGGTAGCGGGAGCTCCTACGAGCAGTACTTC
-	TRBV5-1	-	TRBJ2-1	CASSLEYGRNEQFF	TGCGCCAGCAGCTTGGAGTACGGGAGAAATGAGCAGTTCTTC
-	TRBV7-9	TRBD1	TRBJ2-7	CASSAQGEGFYEQYF	TGTGCCAGCAGCGCACAGGGGGAAGGCTTCTACGAGCAGTACTTC
-	TRBV4-1	TRBD2	TRBJ2-3	CASSQKAGDHTDTQYF	TGCGCCAGCAGCCAAAAGGCGGGGGATCACACAGATACGCAGTATTTT
-	TRBV27	-	TRBJ2-2	CASSPGRLFGELFF	TGTGCCAGCAGTCCCGGTCGACTCTTCGGGGAGCTGTTTTTT
-	TRBV6-6	-	TRBJ1-2	CASSYRTDDGYTF	TGTGCCAGCAGTTACCGGACGGATGATGGCTACACCTTC
once	TRBV7-9	-	TRBJ2-1	CASSLIGTPYNEQFF	TGTGCCAGCAGTTTAATAGGGACACCGTACAATGAGCAGTTCTTC
-	TRBV5-1	-	TRBJ2-7	CASSTASTYEQYF	TGCGCCAGCAGTACCGCTTCGACCTACGAGCAGTACTTC
-	TRBV7-9	TRBD1	TRBJ1-2	CASTNQGADYGYTF	TGTGCCAGCACCAATCAGGGGGCGGACTATGGCTACACCTTC
-	TRBV28	-	TRBJ2-7	CASSPRGASSYEQYF	TGTGCCAGCAGCCCTCGAGGAGCTAGCTCCTACGAGCAGTACTTC
-	TRBV27	-	TRBJ1-6	CASSLVPMRAMASPLHF	TGTGCCAGCAGTTTAGTCCCCATGAGGGCCATGGCTTCACCCCTCCACTTT
once	TRBV7-3	TRBD1	TRBJ2-6	CASSSRQGISSGANVLTF	TGTGCCAGCAGCTCCCGACAGGGGATCTCCTCTGGGGCCAACGTCCTGACTTTC
-	TRBV11-2	-	TRBJ2-5	CASSSRVTHGQETQYF	TGTGCCAGCAGCTCCAGGGTGACGCATGGACAAGAGACCCAGTACTTC
few	TRBV28	TRBD2	TRBJ2-4	CASSGAGVNIQYF	TGTGCCAGCAGTGGGGCGGGGGTAAACATTCAGTACTTC
-	TRBV11-3	-	TRBJ2-2	CASSLEPGAGELFF	TGTGCCAGCAGCTTAGAGCCAGGGGCCGGGGAGCTGTTTTTT
few	TRBV19	-	TRBJ2-5	CASSTQGVETQYF	TGTGCCAGTAGCACACAGGGAGTCGAGACCCAGTACTTC
once	TRBV10-2	-	TRBJ2-4	CASNQGRTAKNIQYF	TGCGCCAGCAATCAGGGACGGACGGCCAAAAACATTCAGTACTTC
-	TRBV5-1	-	TRBJ2-3	CASSLGLGGGTDTQYF	TGCGCCAGCAGCCTAGGTTTGGGCGGTGGCACAGATACGCAGTATTTT
few	TRBV19	-	TRBJ2-7	CATRTLAPSYEQYF	TGTGCCACTCGGACACTCGCACCTTCCTACGAGCAGTACTTC
-	TRBV19	-	TRBJ2-3	CASSIGAGRVLRDTQYF	TGTGCCAGTAGTATAGGGGCGGGCAGGGTACTTCGGGATACGCAGTATTTT
-	TRBV5-6	-	TRBJ2-5	CASGRSVETQYF	TGTGCCAGCGGCCGATCAGTGGAGACCCAGTACTTC
-	TRBV5-4	-	TRBJ2-2	CASRGAGADTGELFF	TGTGCCAGCAGGGGTGCAGGGGCTGACACCGGGGAGCTGTTTTTT
-	TRBV5-1	-	TRBJ1-6	CASSFEGDSPLHF	TGCGCCAGCAGCTTCGAGGGGGATTCACCCCTCCACTTT
-	TRBV10-2	-	TRBJ2-7	CASRGRTYEQYF	TGCGCCAGCAGAGGGAGGACCTACGAGCAGTACTTC
-	TRBV28	TRBD1	TRBJ1-5	CASSHDWDRAGNQPQHF	TGTGCCAGCAGCCACGACTGGGACAGGGCTGGCAATCAGCCCCAGCATTTT
-	TRBV19	-	TRBJ1-1	CASSIVLGANPNTEAFF	TGTGCCAGTAGTATAGTTTTAGGAGCGAACCCGAACACTGAAGCTTTCTTT
-	TRBV10-1	-	TRBJ2-7	CASSSTVSYEQYF	TGCGCCAGCAGCTCGACGGTCTCCTACGAGCAGTACTTC